The clone carrying this TCR beta chain was seen just once. CDR3 length equals 16 residues. V was pared by 6 bases and J by 1 base, with 18 bases between. Germline assignment: CDR1 SGDLS and CDR2 YYNGEE. The sample belongs to a study of CD8 T cells in Susac syndrome. Reverse transcription of roughly 0.45 to 1 ug RNA was carried out with random hexamers. In TCRdb, the immunoSEQ multiplex PCR reads were re-called with MiXCR into one record per CDR3 protein. The table records 250,000 to 300,000 distinct CDR3 sequences, 70% to 90% of them present only once. This clonotype was sampled from a human donor with multiple sclerosis. The specimen was CD8+ T cells from PBMCs. The V gene is TRBV9, the J gene TRBJ2-3; TRBD1 might be the D (6 bases). The DNA for the CDR3 is TGTGCCAGCAATCGAGAAGGGGGAGCGGGCACAGATACGCAGTATTTT. Amino acids: CASNREGGAGTDTQYF.